This TCR beta chain is from a study of T cell responses to AZD1222 COVID-19 vaccine. The study's findings and limits: Seropositive at baseline were only a handful of AZD1222 recipients. The study reported that nearly half of spike-specific TCRs target unmutated variant regions. There were repertoire samples only from the period after the peak T cell response.

TCRdb's table, derived via immunoSEQ multiplex PCR, lists solely in-frame clones and lacks some. The table records about 130,000 clones, roughly 90% of them present only once. Regarding this clone: What it binds is unknown.

The TCR originated in an adult who received the AZD1222 COVID-19 vaccine. The sample consisted of peripheral blood, taken 28 days after the second AZD1222 dose.

Written as DNA, the CDR3 is TGTGCCAGCAGGGACAGCCTTAACACTGAAGCTTTCTTT. It yields the protein CASRDSLNTEAFF. The chain joins TRBV2 to TRBJ1-1, with D perhaps matching TRBD1 (6 bases). Looked up from germline, CDR1 is SNHLY and CDR2 is FYNNEI. V shed 6 bases and J shed 2 bases, with 10 bases lying between them. The CDR3 has 13 amino acids.